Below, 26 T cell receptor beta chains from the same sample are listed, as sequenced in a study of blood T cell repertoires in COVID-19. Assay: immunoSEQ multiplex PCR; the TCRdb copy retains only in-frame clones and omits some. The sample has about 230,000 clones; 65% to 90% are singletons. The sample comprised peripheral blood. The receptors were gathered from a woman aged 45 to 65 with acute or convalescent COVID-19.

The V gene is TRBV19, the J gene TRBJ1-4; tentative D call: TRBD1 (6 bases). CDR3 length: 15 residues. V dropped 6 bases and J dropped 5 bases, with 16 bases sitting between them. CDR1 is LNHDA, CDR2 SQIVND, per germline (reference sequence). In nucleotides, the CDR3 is TGTGCCAGTAGGCCACCGGGACATTTAAATGAAAAACTGTTTTTT. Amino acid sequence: CASRPPGHLNEKLFF. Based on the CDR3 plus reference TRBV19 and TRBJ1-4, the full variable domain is DGGITQSPKYLFRKEGQNVTLSCEQNLNHDAMYWYRQDPGQGLRLIYYSQIVNDFQKGDIAEGYSVSREKKESFPLTVTSAQKNPTAFYLCASRPPGHLNEKLFFGSGTQLSVL.

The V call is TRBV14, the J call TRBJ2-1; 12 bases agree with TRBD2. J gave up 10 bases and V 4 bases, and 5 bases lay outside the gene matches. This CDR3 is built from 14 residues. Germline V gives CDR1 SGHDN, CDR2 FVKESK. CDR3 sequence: CASSPTGTSGEQFF. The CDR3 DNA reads TGTGCCAGCAGCCCCACCGGGACTAGCGGGGAGCAGTTCTTC. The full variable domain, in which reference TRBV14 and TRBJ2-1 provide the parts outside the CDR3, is EAGVTQFPSHSVIEKGQTVTLRCDPISGHDNLYWYRRVMGKEIKFLLHFVKESKQDESGMPNNRFLAERTGGTYSTLKVQPAELEDSGVYFCASSPTGTSGEQFFGPGTRLTVL.

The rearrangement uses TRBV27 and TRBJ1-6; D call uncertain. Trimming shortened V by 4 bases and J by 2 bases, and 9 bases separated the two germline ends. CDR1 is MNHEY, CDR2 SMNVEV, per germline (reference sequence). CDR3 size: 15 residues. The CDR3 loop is CASSYSQAYNSPLHF. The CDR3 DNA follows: TGTGCCAGCAGTTATAGCCAAGCCTATAATTCACCCCTCCACTTT.

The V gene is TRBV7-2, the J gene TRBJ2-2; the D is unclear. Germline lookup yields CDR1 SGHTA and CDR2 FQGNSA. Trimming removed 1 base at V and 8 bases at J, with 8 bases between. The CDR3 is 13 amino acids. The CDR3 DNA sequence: TGTGCCAGCAGCTTAGTTTGGCGGGGGGAGCTGTTTTTT. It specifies CASSLVWRGELFF.

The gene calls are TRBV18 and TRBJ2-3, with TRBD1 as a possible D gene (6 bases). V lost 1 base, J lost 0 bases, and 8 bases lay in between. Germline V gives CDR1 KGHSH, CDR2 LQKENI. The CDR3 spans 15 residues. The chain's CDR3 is CASSPRTASTDTQYF. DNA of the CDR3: TGTGCCAGCTCACCACGGACAGCTAGCACAGATACGCAGTATTTT.

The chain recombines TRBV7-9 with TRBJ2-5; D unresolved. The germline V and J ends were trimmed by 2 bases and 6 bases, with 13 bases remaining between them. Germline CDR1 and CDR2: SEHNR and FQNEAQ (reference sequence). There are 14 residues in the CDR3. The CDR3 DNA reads TGTGCCAGCAGCTTATTCCGCGATGTCCAGACCCAGTACTTC. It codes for CASSLFRDVQTQYF.

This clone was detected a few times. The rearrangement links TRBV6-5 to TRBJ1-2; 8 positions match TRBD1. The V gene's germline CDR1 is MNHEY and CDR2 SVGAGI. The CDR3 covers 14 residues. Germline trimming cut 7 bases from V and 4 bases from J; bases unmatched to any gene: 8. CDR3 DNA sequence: TGTGCCAGCAACACGTGGGACAGGAGCTATGGCTACACCTTC. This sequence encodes CASNTWDRSYGYTF.

The CDR3 region is CASSEYDREAFF. In DNA, the CDR3 is TGTGCCAGCAGTGAATACGACAGGGAAGCTTTCTTT. V and J are TRBV6-1 and TRBJ1-1; the D gene is possibly TRBD1 (6 bases). V was clipped by 2 bases and J by 8 bases, with 9 bases between them. CDR3 size: 12 residues. CDR1 is MNHNS and CDR2 is SASEGT in the germline V gene.

This CDR3 is CASSFGQGDYGYTF. As DNA, the CDR3 is TGTGCCAGCAGCTTTGGACAGGGGGACTATGGCTACACCTTC. This chain connects TRBV7-2 to TRBJ1-2, with 10 bases that match TRBD1. The CDR3 is 14 residues long. Germline lookup yields CDR1 SGHTA and CDR2 FQGNSA. J lost 3 bases, V lost 3 bases, and 1 base had no gene match.

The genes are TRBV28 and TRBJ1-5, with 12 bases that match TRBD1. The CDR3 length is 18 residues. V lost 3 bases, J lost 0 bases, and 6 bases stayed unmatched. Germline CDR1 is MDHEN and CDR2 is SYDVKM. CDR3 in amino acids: CASSLAGTGGFSNQPQHF. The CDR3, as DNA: TGTGCCAGCAGTTTGGCCGGGACAGGGGGCTTTAGCAATCAGCCCCAGCATTTT.

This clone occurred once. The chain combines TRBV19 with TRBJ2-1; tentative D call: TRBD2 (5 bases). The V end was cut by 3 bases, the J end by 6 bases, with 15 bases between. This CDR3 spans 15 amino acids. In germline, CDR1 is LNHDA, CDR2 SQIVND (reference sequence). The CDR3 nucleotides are TGTGCCAGTAGTATTTATGGCGGGTTGGCCAATGAGCAGTTCTTC. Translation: CASSIYGGLANEQFF.

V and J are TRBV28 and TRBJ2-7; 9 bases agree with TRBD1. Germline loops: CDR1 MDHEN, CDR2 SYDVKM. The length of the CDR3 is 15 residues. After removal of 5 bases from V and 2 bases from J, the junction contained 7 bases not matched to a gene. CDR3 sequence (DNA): TGTGCCAGCAGTCCCTGGACAGGGGCCACCTACGAGCAGTACTTC. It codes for CASSPWTGATYEQYF.

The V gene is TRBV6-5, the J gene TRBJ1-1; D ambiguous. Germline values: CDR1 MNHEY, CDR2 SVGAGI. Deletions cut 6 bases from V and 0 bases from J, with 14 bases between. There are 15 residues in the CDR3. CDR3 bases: TGTGCCAGCAGGCGAAACGCCCGCGTGAACACTGAAGCTTTCTTT. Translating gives CASRRNARVNTEAFF.

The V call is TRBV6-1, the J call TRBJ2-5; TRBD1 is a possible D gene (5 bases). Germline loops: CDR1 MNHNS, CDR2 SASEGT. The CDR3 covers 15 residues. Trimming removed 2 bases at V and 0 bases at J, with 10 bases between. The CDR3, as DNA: TGTGCCAGCAGTGAATTTCGACAGTACCAAGAGACCCAGTACTTC. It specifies CASSEFRQYQETQYF.

CDR3 loop: CASSQQSTDGYGYTF. Here the CDR3 DNA reads TGTGCCAGCAGCCAACAATCGACAGACGGCTATGGCTACACCTTC. The chain is built from TRBV4-2 and TRBJ1-2; a weak D match, TRBD1 (5 bases). V dropped 2 bases and J dropped 4 bases, with 14 bases sitting between them. Germline CDR1 and CDR2: LGHNA and YNFKEQ. CDR3 length equals 15 residues.

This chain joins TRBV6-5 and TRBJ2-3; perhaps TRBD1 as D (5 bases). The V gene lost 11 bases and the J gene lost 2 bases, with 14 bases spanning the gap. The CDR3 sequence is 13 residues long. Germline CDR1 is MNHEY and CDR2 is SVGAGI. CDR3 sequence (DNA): TGTGCCGCCAAGGGGCAGACCACAGATACGCAGTATTTT. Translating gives CAAKGQTTDTQYF.

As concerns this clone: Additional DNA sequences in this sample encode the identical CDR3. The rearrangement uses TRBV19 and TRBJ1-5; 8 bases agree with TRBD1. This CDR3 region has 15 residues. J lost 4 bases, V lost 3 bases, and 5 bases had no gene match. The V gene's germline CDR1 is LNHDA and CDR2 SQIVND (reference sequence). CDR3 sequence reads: CASSIIQGGNQPQHF. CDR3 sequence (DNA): TGTGCCAGTAGTATCATACAGGGGGGTAATCAGCCCCAGCATTTT.

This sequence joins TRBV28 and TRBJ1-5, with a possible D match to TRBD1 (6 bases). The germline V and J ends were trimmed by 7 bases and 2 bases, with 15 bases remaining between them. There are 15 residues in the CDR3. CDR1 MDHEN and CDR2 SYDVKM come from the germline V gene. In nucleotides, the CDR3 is TGTGCCAGCAACCTACAGGGTGGTGGCAATCAGCCCCAGCATTTT. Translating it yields CASNLQGGGNQPQHF. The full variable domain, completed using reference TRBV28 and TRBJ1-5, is DVKVTQSSRYLVKRTGEKVFLECVQDMDHENMFWYRQDPGLGLRLIYFSYDVKMKEKGDIPEGYSVSREKKERFSLILESASTNQTSMYLCASNLQGGGNQPQHFGDGTRLSIL.

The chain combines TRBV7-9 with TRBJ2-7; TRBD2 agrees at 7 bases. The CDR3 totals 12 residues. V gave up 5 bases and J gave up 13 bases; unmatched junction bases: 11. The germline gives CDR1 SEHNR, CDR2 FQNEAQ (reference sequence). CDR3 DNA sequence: TGTGCCAGCAGCCCGGGGGAGGGGAAGTCATACTTC. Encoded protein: CASSPGEGKSYF.

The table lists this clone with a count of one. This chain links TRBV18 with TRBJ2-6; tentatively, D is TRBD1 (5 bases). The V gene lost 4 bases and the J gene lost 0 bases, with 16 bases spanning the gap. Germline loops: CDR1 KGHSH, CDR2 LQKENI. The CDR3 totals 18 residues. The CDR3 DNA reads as TGTGCCAGCTCACTCATCTTCTCAGACAGCTCTGGGGCCAACGTCCTGACTTTC. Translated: CASSLIFSDSSGANVLTF. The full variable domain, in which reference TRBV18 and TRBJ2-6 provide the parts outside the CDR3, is NAGVMQNPRHLVRRRGQEARLRCSPMKGHSHVYWYRQLPEEGLKFMVYLQKENIIDESGMPKERFSAEFPKEGPSILRIQQVVRGDSAAYFCASSLIFSDSSGANVLTFGAGSRLTVL.

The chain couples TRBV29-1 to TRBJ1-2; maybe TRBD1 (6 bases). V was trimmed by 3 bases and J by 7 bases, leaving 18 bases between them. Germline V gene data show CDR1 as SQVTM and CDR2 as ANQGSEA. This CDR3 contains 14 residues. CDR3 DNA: TGCAGCGTTGAGATCGGTGGGGGCTCTGGTGGCTACACCTTC. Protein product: CSVEIGGGSGGYTF.

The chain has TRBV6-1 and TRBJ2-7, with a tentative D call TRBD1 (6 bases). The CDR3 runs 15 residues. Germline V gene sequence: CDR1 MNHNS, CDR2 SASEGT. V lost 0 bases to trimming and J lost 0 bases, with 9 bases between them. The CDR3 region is CASSEASDSSYEQYF. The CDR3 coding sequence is TGTGCCAGCAGTGAAGCGTCGGACAGCTCCTACGAGCAGTACTTC.

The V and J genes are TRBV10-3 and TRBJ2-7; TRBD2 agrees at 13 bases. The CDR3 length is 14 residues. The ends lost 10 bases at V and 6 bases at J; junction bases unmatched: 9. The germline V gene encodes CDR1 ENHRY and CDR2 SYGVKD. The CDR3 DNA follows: TGTGCCAGCGGGACTAGCGGGATGATTAGCGAGCAGTACTTC. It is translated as CASGTSGMISEQYF.

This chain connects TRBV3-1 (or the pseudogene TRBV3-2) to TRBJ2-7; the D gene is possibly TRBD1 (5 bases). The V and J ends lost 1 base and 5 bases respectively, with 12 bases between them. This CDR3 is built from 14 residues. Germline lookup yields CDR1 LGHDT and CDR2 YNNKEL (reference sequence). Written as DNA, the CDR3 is TGTGCCAGCAGCCAAGGACAGATGAGTCACGAGCAGTACTTC. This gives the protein CASSQGQMSHEQYF.

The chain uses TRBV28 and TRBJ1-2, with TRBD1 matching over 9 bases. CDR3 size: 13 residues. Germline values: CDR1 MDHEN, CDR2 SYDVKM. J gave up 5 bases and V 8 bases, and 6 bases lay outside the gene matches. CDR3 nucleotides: TGTGCCAGCCGGGACAGGGATCTTTATGGCTACACCTTC. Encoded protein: CASRDRDLYGYTF.

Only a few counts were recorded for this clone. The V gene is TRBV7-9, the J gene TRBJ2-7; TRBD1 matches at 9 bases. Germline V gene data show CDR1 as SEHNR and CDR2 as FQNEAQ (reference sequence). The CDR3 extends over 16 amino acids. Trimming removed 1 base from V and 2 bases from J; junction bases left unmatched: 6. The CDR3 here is CASSLDWGQGPYEQYF. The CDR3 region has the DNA TGTGCCAGCAGCTTAGATTGGGGACAGGGACCCTACGAGCAGTACTTC.